This passage covers 5 T cell receptor beta chains from one sample sequenced in a study of T cell responses to AZD1222 COVID-19 vaccine. Produced via immunoSEQ multiplex PCR; TCRdb's table is partial and in-frame only. The table lists fewer than 200,000 clones, roughly 90% of them singletons. Sample: peripheral blood, taken 28 days after the second AZD1222 dose. The receptors stem from an adult who received the AZD1222 COVID-19 vaccine.

V is TRBV4-3 and J is TRBJ1-2; no definite D call. V dropped 0 bases and J dropped 1 base, with 15 bases sitting between them. The CDR3 length is 17 residues. The germline V gene has CDR1 LGHNA and CDR2 YSLEER. The CDR3 coding sequence is TGCGCCAGCAGCCAAGACCCCCTGGGAGCCTATAACTATGGCTACACCTTC. It is translated as CASSQDPLGAYNYGYTF.

This rearrangement joins TRBV5-1 to TRBJ1-2; unclear D gene. Germline assignment: CDR1 SGHRS and CDR2 YFSETQ. V lost 0 bases and J 3 bases, leaving 6 bases between the germline ends. This CDR3 has 13 amino acids. The DNA of the CDR3 is TGCGCCAGCAGCTTGGACAGCTACTATGGCTACACCTTC. This translates into CASSLDSYYGYTF.

V gene TRBV19 combines with J gene TRBJ2-1; TRBD1 is a possible D gene (6 bases). Germline assignment: CDR1 LNHDA and CDR2 SQIVND (reference sequence). This CDR3 is 14 amino acids long. The V and J ends lost 6 bases and 4 bases respectively, with 13 bases between them. The CDR3 DNA is TGTGCCAGTAGCCCGAGTACAGGGTACAATGAGCAGTTCTTC. Protein: CASSPSTGYNEQFF.

The genes are TRBV19 and TRBJ1-1; D not resolved. CDR1 is LNHDA, CDR2 SQIVND, per germline (reference sequence). This CDR3 is built from 15 residues. V shed 4 bases and J shed 3 bases, with 15 bases lying between them. The CDR3 bases are TGTGCCAGTAGTACTATCCCCGTTAGGTACACTGAAGCTTTCTTT. Its translation: CASSTIPVRYTEAFF.

The chain employs TRBV4-3 and TRBJ1-4; 8 bases agree with TRBD1. This CDR3 has 16 amino acids. V lost 4 bases to trimming and J lost 2 bases; unmatched junction nucleotides: 6. Germline lookup yields CDR1 LGHNA and CDR2 YSLEER. The chain's CDR3 is CASSRETGVTNEKLFF. Written as DNA, the CDR3 is TGCGCCAGCAGCCGAGAGACAGGGGTCACTAATGAAAAACTGTTTTTT.